One and the same sample provided the 17 T cell receptor beta chains below, sequenced in a study of cytomegalovirus exposure and HLA in healthy donors. The study ran its PCR with 60 Vbeta and 13 Jbeta primers. The table came from immunoSEQ multiplex PCR; TCRdb's copy has only in-frame clones and leaves some out. The data hold more than 140,000 clones, with about 64% observed a single time. The sequencing input was PBMCs. These receptors originate from a woman in her thirties in good health and CMV-seropositive.

The chain recombines TRBV5-8 with TRBJ1-2; TRBD1 matches at 7 bases. This CDR3 has 13 residues. V lost 1 base and J lost 6; bases outside the gene matches: 3. Germline V gene data show CDR1 as SGHTS and CDR2 as YDEGEE. DNA of the CDR3: TGTGCCAGCAGCTTGTTACAGGGGAATGGCTACACCTTC. Translating gives CASSLLQGNGYTF.

This clone was counted a single time. The rearrangement links TRBV9 to TRBJ2-3, with D maybe TRBD2 (6 bases). CDR1 and CDR2 from the germline V gene are SGDLS and YYNGEE. V dropped 4 bases and J dropped 1 base, with 10 bases sitting between them. The CDR3 is 14 residues long. The CDR3 sequence: CASSTSGGTDTQYF. DNA for the CDR3: TGTGCCAGCAGCACCTCGGGGGGCACAGATACGCAGTATTTT.

The V gene is TRBV29-1, the J gene TRBJ2-2, with D unresolved. The J call may be wrong; the DNA end is better matched by TRBJ1-3. Germline V lookup: CDR1 SQVTM, CDR2 ANQGSEA. This CDR3 spans 14 amino acids. The CDR3 protein is CSVSRGANGNTIYF. The CDR3 nucleotides read TGCAGCGTTTCCCGGGGTGCGAATGGAAACACCATATATTTT.

The chain joins TRBV14 to TRBJ2-7, with 9 bases fitting TRBD1. The junction had 3 bases not matched to a gene; V was cut back by 1 base and J by 2 bases. This CDR3 is built from 15 residues. Per germline, CDR1 SGHDN and CDR2 FVKESK. CDR3 region: CASSQGTGAAYEQYF. The CDR3, as DNA: TGTGCCAGCAGCCAAGGGACAGGGGCGGCCTACGAGCAGTACTTC. The entire variable domain, with the rest obtained from reference TRBV14 and TRBJ2-7, is as follows: EAGVTQFPSHSVIEKGQTVTLRCDPISGHDNLYWYRRVMGKEIKFLLHFVKESKQDESGMPNNRFLAERTGGTYSTLKVQPAELEDSGVYFCASSQGTGAAYEQYFGPGTRLTVT.

Comments on this clone: Germline is not matched at one junction end, which may reflect a read error. The chain combines TRBV4-1 with TRBJ2-2, with D possibly matching TRBD2 (5 bases). The CDR3 runs to 16 residues. CDR1 is MGHRA, CDR2 YSYEKL, per germline. This CDR3 is CASSQAPSPFSRELFF. CDR3 DNA: TGTGCCAGCAGCCAGGCCCCTAGCCCCTTTTCCAGGGAGCTGTTTTTT.

The genes are TRBV9 and TRBJ2-3; D unresolved. Trimming shortened V by 3 bases and J by 6 bases, and 5 bases separated the two germline ends. The CDR3 runs to 11 residues. Germline loops: CDR1 SGDLS, CDR2 YYNGEE. The CDR3 sequence: CASSGSDTQYF. The DNA for the CDR3 is TGTGCCAGCAGCGGGAGCGATACGCAGTATTTT.

This clone was detected once. V is TRBV2 and J is TRBJ1-6, with a possible D match to TRBD1 (6 bases). Trimming left V 7 bases short and J 7 bases short, with 17 bases between. Germline CDR1 and CDR2: SNHLY and FYNNEI. The CDR3 runs to 15 residues. CDR3 sequence (DNA): TGTGCCAGCAATTCCCCAGGGGCCTTAAATTCACCCCTCCACTTT. This gives the protein CASNSPGALNSPLHF.

This chain connects TRBV14 to TRBJ1-2, with a possible D match to TRBD1 (6 bases). V lost 2 bases, J lost 2 bases, and 15 bases lay in between. The CDR3 is made up of 16 amino acids. CDR1 is SGHDN and CDR2 is FVKESK in the germline V gene. The CDR3 protein is CASSQRHRVINYGYTF. The CDR3 bases are TGTGCCAGCAGCCAACGTCACAGGGTCATCAACTATGGCTACACCTTC.

This clone turned up a few times. This rearrangement joins TRBV28 to TRBJ2-7; possibly TRBD2 for D (6 bases). Trimming shortened V by 8 bases and J by 2 bases, and 13 bases separated the two germline ends. CDR1 and CDR2 (germline): MDHEN, SYDVKM. The CDR3 has 13 amino acids. DNA of the CDR3: TGTGCCAGCTCTGGAGGGAATACCTACGAGCAGTACTTC. Encoded protein: CASSGGNTYEQYF.

DNA for the CDR3: TGTGCCAGCAGTCAGCCCCTACAGGCATTCTTTAATGAAAAACTGTTTTTT. Protein: CASSQPLQAFFNEKLFF. The chain carries TRBV28 and TRBJ1-4; a weak D match, TRBD1 (5 bases). Between the trimmed V and J ends, which lost 5 bases and 4 bases, there was a span of 20 bases. This CDR3 comprises 17 residues. The V gene's germline CDR1 is MDHEN and CDR2 SYDVKM.

This chain's CDR3 is CASSSLAGDEQFF. As DNA, the CDR3 is TGCGCCAGCAGCTCGTTAGCGGGCGATGAGCAGTTCTTC. The chain employs TRBV5-1 and TRBJ2-1; 7 nucleotides line up with TRBD2. V lost 3 bases and J lost 8; bases outside the gene matches: 5. This CDR3 contains 13 residues. Looked up from germline, CDR1 is SGHRS and CDR2 is YFSETQ.

J is TRBJ1-5 and V is TRBV6-5; TRBD1 matches at 7 bases. The ends lost 11 bases at V and 3 bases at J; junction bases unmatched: 7. The CDR3 consists of 13 residues. Germline V gene lookup returns CDR1 MNHEY and CDR2 SVGAGI. CDR3 sequence: CARWGQNNQPQHF. The DNA of the CDR3 is TGTGCCCGATGGGGACAGAACAATCAGCCCCAGCATTTT.

The genes are TRBV9 and TRBJ2-7; 7 nucleotides agree with TRBD2. This CDR3 comprises 13 residues. The trim removed 4 bases at V and 5 bases at J, leaving 6 bases unmatched. The germline CDR1 and CDR2 sequences are SGDLS and YYNGEE. CDR3 coding DNA: TGTGCCAGCAGCCTAGCGGTCCCCCACGAGCAGTACTTC. Residues: CASSLAVPHEQYF.

The chain uses TRBV30 and TRBJ2-7; D ambiguous. Trimming cost V 3 bases and J 1 base, with 16 bases left between them. Germline loops: CDR1 GTSNPN, CDR2 SVGIG (reference sequence). The CDR3 has 15 amino acids. CDR3 coding DNA: TGTGCCTGGAGGTCCCGCGCACCTAGGTCCTACGAGCAGTACTTC. This translates into CAWRSRAPRSYEQYF.

This rearrangement joins TRBV5-8 to TRBJ1-2, with D possibly TRBD1 on 6 matching bases. The CDR3 contains 15 residues. V was trimmed by 4 bases and J by 0 bases, leaving 13 bases between them. Germline-derived CDR1 and CDR2 are SGHTS and YDEGEE. The CDR3: CASSAGGLTNYGYTF. The CDR3 DNA follows: TGTGCCAGCAGCGCGGGGGGCCTGACTAACTATGGCTACACCTTC.

This chain connects TRBV27 to TRBJ1-5; maybe TRBD1 (6 bases). Germline lookup yields CDR1 MNHEY and CDR2 SMNVEV (reference sequence). Trimming cost V 5 bases and J 6 bases, with 17 bases left between them. The CDR3 sequence is 15 residues long. CDR3 nucleotides: TGTGCCAGCAGTAAGACAGGAGGTGGCGGTCAGCCCCAGCATTTT. Encoded protein: CASSKTGGGGQPQHF.

V gene TRBV19 combines with J gene TRBJ2-1; 11 positions match TRBD1. The CDR3 is made up of 15 amino acids. Per the germline V gene, CDR1 is LNHDA and CDR2 is SQIVND (reference sequence). After removal of 5 bases from V and 9 bases from J, the junction contained 9 bases not matched to a gene. CDR3 in amino acids: CASSSMSGQGGEQFF. The CDR3 DNA follows: TGTGCCAGTAGTTCGATGTCGGGACAGGGGGGTGAGCAGTTCTTC.